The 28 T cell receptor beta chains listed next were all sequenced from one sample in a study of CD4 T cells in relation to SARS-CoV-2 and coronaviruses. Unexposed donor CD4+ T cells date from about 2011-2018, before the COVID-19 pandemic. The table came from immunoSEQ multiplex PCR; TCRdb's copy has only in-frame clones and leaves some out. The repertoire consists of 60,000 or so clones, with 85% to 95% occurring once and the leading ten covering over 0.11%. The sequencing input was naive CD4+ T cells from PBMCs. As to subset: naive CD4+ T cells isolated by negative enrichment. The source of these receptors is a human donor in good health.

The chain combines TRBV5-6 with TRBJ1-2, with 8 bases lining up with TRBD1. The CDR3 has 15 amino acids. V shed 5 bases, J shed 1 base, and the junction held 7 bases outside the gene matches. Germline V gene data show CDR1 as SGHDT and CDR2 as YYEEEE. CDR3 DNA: TGTGCCAGCAGACCGACAGGGGCCCTTAACTATGGCTACACCTTC. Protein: CASRPTGALNYGYTF.

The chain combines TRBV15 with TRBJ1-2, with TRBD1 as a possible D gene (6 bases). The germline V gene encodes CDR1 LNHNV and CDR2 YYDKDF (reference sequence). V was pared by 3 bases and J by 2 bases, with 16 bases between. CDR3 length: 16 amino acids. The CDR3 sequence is CATSSAWDTLNYGYTF. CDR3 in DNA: TGTGCCACCAGCAGCGCTTGGGACACCCTAAACTATGGCTACACCTTC.

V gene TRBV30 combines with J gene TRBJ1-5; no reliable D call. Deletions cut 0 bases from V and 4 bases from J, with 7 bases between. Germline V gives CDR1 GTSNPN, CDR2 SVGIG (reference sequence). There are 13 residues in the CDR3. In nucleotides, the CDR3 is TGTGCCTGGAGTGTAGGTAAGAATCAGCCCCAGCATTTT. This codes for CAWSVGKNQPQHF.

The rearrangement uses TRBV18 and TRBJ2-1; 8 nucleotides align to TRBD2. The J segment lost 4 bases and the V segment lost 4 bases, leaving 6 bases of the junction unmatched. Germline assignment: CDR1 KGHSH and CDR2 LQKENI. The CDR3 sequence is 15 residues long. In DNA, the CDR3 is TGTGCCAGCTCACTGAAGCGGGAGCGGTACAATGAGCAGTTCTTC. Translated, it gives CASSLKRERYNEQFF.

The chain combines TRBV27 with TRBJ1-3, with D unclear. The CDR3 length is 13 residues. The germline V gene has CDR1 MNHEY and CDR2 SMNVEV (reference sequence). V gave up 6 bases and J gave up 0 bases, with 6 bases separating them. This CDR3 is CASRRSSGNTIYF. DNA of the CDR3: TGTGCCAGCAGACGTAGCTCTGGAAACACCATATATTTT.

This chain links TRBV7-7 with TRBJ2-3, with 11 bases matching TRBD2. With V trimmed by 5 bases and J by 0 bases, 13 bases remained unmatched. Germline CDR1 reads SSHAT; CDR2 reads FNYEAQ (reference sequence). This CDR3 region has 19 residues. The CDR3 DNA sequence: TGTGCCAGCAGCCTTTCTCCGGGACTAGCGGCCTCTAGCACAGATACGCAGTATTTT. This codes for CASSLSPGLAASSTDTQYF.

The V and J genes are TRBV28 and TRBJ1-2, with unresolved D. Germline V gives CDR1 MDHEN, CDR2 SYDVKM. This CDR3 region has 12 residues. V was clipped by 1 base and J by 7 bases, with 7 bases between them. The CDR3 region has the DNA TGTGCCAGCAGTTTATATGGATTTGGCTACACCTTC. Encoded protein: CASSLYGFGYTF.

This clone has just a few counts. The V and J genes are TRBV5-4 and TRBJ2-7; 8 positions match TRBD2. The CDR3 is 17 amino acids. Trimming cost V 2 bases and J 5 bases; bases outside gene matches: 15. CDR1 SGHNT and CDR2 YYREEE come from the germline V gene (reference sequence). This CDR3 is CASSLDNGRADSHEQYF. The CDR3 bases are TGTGCCAGCAGCTTAGATAACGGGAGGGCCGATAGTCACGAGCAGTACTTC.

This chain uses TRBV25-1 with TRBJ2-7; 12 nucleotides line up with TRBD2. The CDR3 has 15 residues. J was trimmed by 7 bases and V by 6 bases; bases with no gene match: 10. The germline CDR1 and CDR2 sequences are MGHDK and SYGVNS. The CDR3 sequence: CASRKASGRAGEQYF. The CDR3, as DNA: TGTGCCAGCAGGAAGGCTAGCGGGAGGGCCGGGGAGCAGTACTTC.

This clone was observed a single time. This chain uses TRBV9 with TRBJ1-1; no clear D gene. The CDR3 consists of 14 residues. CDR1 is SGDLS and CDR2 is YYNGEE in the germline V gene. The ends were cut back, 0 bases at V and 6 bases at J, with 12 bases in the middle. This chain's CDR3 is CASSVDGKRAEAFF. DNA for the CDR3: TGTGCCAGCAGCGTAGATGGCAAAAGGGCTGAAGCTTTCTTT.

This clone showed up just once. Written as DNA, the CDR3 is TGTGCCAGGCGGACTATCGAAGAAATGAATGAGCAGTTCTTC. Its translation: CARRTIEEMNEQFF. The V and J genes are TRBV5-6 and TRBJ2-1, with D possibly matching TRBD2 (6 bases). The CDR3 consists of 14 residues. Germline CDR1 is SGHDT and CDR2 is YYEEEE. The ends were cut back, 8 bases at V and 7 bases at J, with 19 bases in the middle.

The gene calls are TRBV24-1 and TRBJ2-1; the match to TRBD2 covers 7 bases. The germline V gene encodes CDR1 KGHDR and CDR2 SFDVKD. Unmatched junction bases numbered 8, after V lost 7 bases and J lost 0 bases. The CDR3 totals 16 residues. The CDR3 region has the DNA TGTGCCACCAGCGGCAAAGCGGGGAGCTCCTACAATGAGCAGTTCTTC. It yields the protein CATSGKAGSSYNEQFF.

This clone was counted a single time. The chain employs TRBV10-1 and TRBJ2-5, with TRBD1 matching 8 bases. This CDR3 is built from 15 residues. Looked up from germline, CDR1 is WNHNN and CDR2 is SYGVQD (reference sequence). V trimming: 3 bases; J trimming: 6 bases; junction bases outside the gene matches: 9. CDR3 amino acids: CASSDYGQGRQTQYF. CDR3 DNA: TGCGCCAGCAGTGATTACGGACAGGGTCGACAGACCCAGTACTTC.

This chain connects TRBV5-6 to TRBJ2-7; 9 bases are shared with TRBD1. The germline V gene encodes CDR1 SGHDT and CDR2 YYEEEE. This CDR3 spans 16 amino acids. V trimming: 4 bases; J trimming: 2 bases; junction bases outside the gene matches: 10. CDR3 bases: TGTGCCAGCAGCGAAAAGGGGACAGGGAACCCCTACGAGCAGTACTTC. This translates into CASSEKGTGNPYEQYF.

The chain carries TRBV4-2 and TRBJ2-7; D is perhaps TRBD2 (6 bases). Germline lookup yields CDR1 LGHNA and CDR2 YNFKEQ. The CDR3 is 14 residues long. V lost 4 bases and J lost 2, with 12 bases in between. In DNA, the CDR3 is TGTGCCAGCAGCCCCCCGGGAGCCACCTACGAGCAGTACTTC. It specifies CASSPPGATYEQYF.

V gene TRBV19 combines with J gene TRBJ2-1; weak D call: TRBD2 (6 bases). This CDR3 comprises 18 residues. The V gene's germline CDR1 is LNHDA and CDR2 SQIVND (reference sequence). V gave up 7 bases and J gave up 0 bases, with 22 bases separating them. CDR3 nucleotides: TGTGCCAGTACCCTTCGTGGAGGGTGGGGAAGCTCCTACAATGAGCAGTTCTTC. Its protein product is CASTLRGGWGSSYNEQFF.

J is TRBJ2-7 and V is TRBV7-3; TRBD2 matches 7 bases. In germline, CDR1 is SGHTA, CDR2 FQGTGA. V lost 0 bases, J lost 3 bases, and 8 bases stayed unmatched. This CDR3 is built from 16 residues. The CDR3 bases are TGTGCCAGCAGCTTAACGGGAAGCGCGGGGGTCTACGAGCAGTACTTC. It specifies CASSLTGSAGVYEQYF.

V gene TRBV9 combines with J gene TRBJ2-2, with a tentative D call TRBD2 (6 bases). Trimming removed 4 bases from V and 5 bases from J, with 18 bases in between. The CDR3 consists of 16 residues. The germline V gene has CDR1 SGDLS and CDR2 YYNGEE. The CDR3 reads CASSTGGQATTGELFF. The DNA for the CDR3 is TGTGCCAGCAGCACAGGAGGGCAGGCCACTACCGGGGAGCTGTTTTTT.

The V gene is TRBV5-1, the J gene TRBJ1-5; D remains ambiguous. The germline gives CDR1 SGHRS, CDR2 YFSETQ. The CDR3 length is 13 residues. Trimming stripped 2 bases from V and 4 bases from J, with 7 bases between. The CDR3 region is CASSFEGNQPQHF. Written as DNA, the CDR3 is TGCGCCAGCAGCTTTGAGGGAAATCAGCCCCAGCATTTT. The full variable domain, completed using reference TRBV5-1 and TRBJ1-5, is KAGVTQTPRYLIKTRGQQVTLSCSPISGHRSVSWYQQTPGQGLQFLFEYFSETQRNKGNFPGRFSGRQFSNSRSEMNVSTLELGDSALYLCASSFEGNQPQHFGDGTRLSIL.

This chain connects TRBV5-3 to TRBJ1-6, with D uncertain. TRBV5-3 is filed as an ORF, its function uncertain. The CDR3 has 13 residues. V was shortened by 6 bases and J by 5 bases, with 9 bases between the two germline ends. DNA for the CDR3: TGTGCCAGAAATGGACGGAATAATTCACCCCTCCACTTT. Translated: CARNGRNNSPLHF.

The CDR3 coding sequence is TGTGCCATCAGTGACCGTTGGACAGGGAGGGGCACCGGGGAGCTGTTTTTT. Residues: CAISDRWTGRGTGELFF. The chain links TRBV10-3 to TRBJ2-2; maybe TRBD1 (8 bases). This CDR3 spans 17 amino acids. Germline CDR1 is ENHRY and CDR2 is SYGVKD. The ends were cut back, 3 bases at V and 4 bases at J, with 18 bases in the middle.

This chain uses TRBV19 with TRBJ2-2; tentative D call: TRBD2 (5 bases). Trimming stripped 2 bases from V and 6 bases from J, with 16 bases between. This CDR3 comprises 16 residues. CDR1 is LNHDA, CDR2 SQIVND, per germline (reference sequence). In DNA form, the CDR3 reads TGTGCCAGTAGTATAAGGTCAGGAGGTGGGTCCGGGGAGCTGTTTTTT. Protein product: CASSIRSGGGSGELFF. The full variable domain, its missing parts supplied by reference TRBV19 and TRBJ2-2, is DGGITQSPKYLFRKEGQNVTLSCEQNLNHDAMYWYRQDPGQGLRLIYYSQIVNDFQKGDIAEGYSVSREKKESFPLTVTSAQKNPTAFYLCASSIRSGGGSGELFFGEGSRLTVL.

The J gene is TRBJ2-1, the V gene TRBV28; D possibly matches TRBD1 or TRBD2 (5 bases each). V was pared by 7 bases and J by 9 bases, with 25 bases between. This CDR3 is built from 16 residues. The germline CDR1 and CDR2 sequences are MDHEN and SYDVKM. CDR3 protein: CASKGGASPPGGEQFF. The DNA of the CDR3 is TGTGCCAGCAAAGGCGGAGCGAGCCCACCTGGGGGTGAGCAGTTCTTC.

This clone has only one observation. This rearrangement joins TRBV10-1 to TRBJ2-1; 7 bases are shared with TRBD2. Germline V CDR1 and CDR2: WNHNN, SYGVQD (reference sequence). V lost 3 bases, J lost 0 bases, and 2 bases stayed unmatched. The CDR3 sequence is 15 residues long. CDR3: CASSEGTNSYNEQFF. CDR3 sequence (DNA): TGCGCCAGCAGTGAAGGGACTAACTCCTACAATGAGCAGTTCTTC.

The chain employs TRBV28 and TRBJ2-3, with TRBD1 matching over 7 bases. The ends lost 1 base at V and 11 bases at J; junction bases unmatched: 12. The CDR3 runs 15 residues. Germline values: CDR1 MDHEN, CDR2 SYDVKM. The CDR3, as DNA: TGTGCCAGCAGTTTATTGTGGCCGCAGGGGGACAGGCAGTATTTT. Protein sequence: CASSLLWPQGDRQYF. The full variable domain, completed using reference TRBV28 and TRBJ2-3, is DVKVTQSSRYLVKRTGEKVFLECVQDMDHENMFWYRQDPGLGLRLIYFSYDVKMKEKGDIPEGYSVSREKKERFSLILESASTNQTSMYLCASSLLWPQGDRQYFGPGTRLTVL.

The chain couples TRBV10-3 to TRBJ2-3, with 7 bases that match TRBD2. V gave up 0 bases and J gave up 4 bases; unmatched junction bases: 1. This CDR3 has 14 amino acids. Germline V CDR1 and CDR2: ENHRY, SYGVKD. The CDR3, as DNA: TGTGCCATCAGTGAGTCCGCGGGAGCAGATACGCAGTATTTT. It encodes CAISESAGADTQYF.

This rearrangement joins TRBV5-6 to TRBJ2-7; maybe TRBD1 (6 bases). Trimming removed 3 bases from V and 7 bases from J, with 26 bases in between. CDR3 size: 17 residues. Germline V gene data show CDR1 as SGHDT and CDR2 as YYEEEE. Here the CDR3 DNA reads TGTGCCAGCAGCTCCCAAATAATGAACGGACAGATCGGAGAGCAGTACTTC. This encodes CASSSQIMNGQIGEQYF.

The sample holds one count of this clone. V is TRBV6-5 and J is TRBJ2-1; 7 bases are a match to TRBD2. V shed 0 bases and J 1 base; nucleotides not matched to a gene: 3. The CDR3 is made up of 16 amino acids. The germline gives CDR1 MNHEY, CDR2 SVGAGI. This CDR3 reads CASSYSFGRSYNEQFF. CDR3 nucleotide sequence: TGTGCCAGCAGTTACTCTTTCGGGAGGTCCTACAATGAGCAGTTCTTC.